The present T cell receptor beta chain was sequenced within a study of beta chain features in type 1 diabetes. About the study: Healthy donors and patients had similar age, gender and cell yields.

This CDR3 comprises 16 residues. V gave up 2 bases and J gave up 6 bases; unmatched junction bases: 10. CDR1 MGHRA and CDR2 YSYEKL come from the germline V gene. To note about this clone: Its cognate antigen is unknown.

Heparinised blood was drawn once per donor, averaging roughly 110 mL. All sorted populations exceeded 95% purity. cDNA synthesis used the whole RNA isolate, giving expressed TCRB sequences. Some clones are missing from TCRdb's copy, which holds only in-frame ones; the method was immunoSEQ multiplex PCR. The sample holds under 200,000 clones, about 8.1% seen once. Study-level results: Within each of all four CD4+ subsets, Type 1 diabetes patients had TCRB CDR3s that were moderately but significantly shorter. Patients showed naive, central memory and Treg TCRB repertoires that appeared more similar than those of healthy donors.

This clonotype was sampled from a young woman with type 1 diabetes. Sequenced input: central memory CD4+ T cells from blood. The chain has TRBV4-1 and TRBJ2-1, with TRBD1 matching over 7 bases. The CDR3 here is CASSQTPGRGSNEQFF. Here the CDR3 DNA reads TGCGCCAGCAGCCAAACACCGGGCAGGGGGTCCAATGAGCAGTTCTTC.